The next 26 T cell receptor beta chains were all read from a single sample in a study of T cell clonality in common variable immunodeficiency. Using immunoSEQ multiplex PCR, the repertoire was profiled, and TCRdb retains in-frame clones only, with some absent. The repertoire shows around 50,000 clones, none seen only once; the top ten take approximately 5.5%. The source material was peripheral blood mononuclear cells. All receptors come from a person aged 18-69 years in good health.

This clone was counted ten times or more. From the germline J gene comes the end of the CDR3, since the read stops 3 residues before it. The chain recombines TRBV2 with TRBJ2-2, with 8 bases matching TRBD2. From germline, CDR1 is SNHLY and CDR2 FYNNEI. The V segment lost 9 bases and the J segment 1 base; nucleotides outside the gene matches: 10. The CDR3 length is 16 residues. Incomplete CDR3 DNA: TGTGCCAGAGGGGAGCGGGAGAGGTGGAACACCGGGGAG. Protein sequence: CARGERERWNTGE. The complete CDR3 protein is CARGERERWNTGELFF.

This clone was picked up a small number of times. The read is 3 residues too short to cover the CDR3 end, so that end is filled in from the germline J gene. The chain joins TRBV10-1 to TRBJ2-1, with 11 positions matching TRBD2. V shed 7 bases, J shed 9 bases, and the junction held 8 bases outside the gene matches. CDR3 size: 14 residues. The germline V gene encodes CDR1 WNHNN and CDR2 SYGVQD (reference sequence). The DNA read from the CDR3 is TGCGCCAGCAACAGTACTAGCGGGAGCGTTGAG. Translation: CASNSTSGSVE. The full CDR3 reads CASNSTSGSVEQFF.

This clone has ten or more counts. The read ends 3 residues before the CDR3 terminus; that terminus is restored from the germline J gene. The rearrangement links TRBV5-1 to TRBJ2-1, with 11 bases that match TRBD2. CDR1 is SGHRS and CDR2 is YFSETQ in the germline V gene. This CDR3 is 17 amino acids long. The ends lost 4 bases at V and 7 bases at J; junction bases unmatched: 13. CDR3 sequence: CASSQGTSGSHWNEQFF. The CDR3 DNA, read in part, is TGCGCCAGCAGCCAAGGGACTAGCGGCTCTCATTGGAATGAG.

This clone was counted between two and nine times. The read ends 3 residues before the CDR3 terminus; that terminus is restored from the germline J gene. The chain carries TRBV7-2 and TRBJ1-2; unclear D gene. CDR1 is SGHTA and CDR2 is FQGNSA in the germline V gene. The CDR3 totals 14 residues. Trimming stripped 1 base from V and 7 bases from J, with 13 bases between. CDR3 residues: CASSLVIGFGGYTF. Partial CDR3 DNA: TGTGCCAGCAGCTTAGTTATCGGTTTTGGTGGC.

Ten or more counts support this clone. The sequenced fragment ends 3 residues before the CDR3 boundary, so the rest is inferred from the germline J gene. The genes are TRBV18 and TRBJ2-2; TRBD2 agrees at 9 bases. Per germline, CDR1 KGHSH and CDR2 LQKENI. The CDR3 loop spans 17 amino acids. The J segment lost 2 bases and the V segment lost 2 bases, leaving 6 bases of the junction unmatched. The covered CDR3 bases are TGTGCCAGCTCACCAAACCAACTAGCGGGTAACACCGGGGAG. This sequence encodes CASSPNQLAGNTGE. The whole CDR3 sequence reads CASSPNQLAGNTGELFF.

This clone was seen ten or more times. Read coverage stops 3 residues before the CDR3 terminus; the germline J gene supplies the remainder. This chain uses TRBV20-1 with TRBJ2-7; 8 nucleotides match TRBD2. The CDR3 contains 15 residues. Germline lookup yields CDR1 DFQATT and CDR2 SNEGSKA (reference sequence). With V trimmed by 0 bases and J by 1 base, 5 bases remained unmatched. CDR3: CSARDPQRESYEQYF. CDR3 DNA, as far as it was read: TGCAGTGCTAGAGATCCCCAGCGGGAGTCCTACGAG.

This clone has ten or more counts. The read terminates 3 residues ahead of where the CDR3 ends, so the germline J gene completes it. The V gene is TRBV6-2 or TRBV6-3, the J gene TRBJ1-2; weak D call: TRBD1 (5 bases). The CDR3 runs to 14 residues. The germline V and J ends were trimmed by 0 bases and 3 bases, with 8 bases remaining between them. CDR1 MNHEY and CDR2 SVGEGT come from the germline V gene. The CDR3 protein is CASSYSTGDYGYTF. The sequenced part of the CDR3 DNA is TGTGCCAGCAGTTACTCAACGGGGGACTATGGC.

This clone showed up many times. The read ends 3 residues shy of where the CDR3 ends; the end is completed using the germline J gene. The chain carries TRBV7-8 and TRBJ1-3; D remains ambiguous. The CDR3 has 14 residues. V lost 1 base and J 0 bases, leaving 4 bases between the germline ends. Looked up from germline, CDR1 is SGHVS and CDR2 is FQNEAQ. CDR3 protein: CASSLGLSGNTIYF. CDR3 DNA (partial): TGTGCCAGCAGCTTAGGGCTCTCTGGAAACACC.

This clone occurred many times. The read finishes 3 residues shy of the CDR3 end, and the germline J gene is used to complete it. The gene calls are TRBV19 and TRBJ2-7; the match to TRBD1 covers 9 bases. The V and J ends lost 6 bases and 1 base, in that order; junction bases with no gene match: 4. The CDR3 consists of 14 residues. Per germline, CDR1 LNHDA and CDR2 SQIVND (reference sequence). The chain's CDR3 is CASRRQGGSYEQYF. The covered CDR3 bases are TGTGCCAGTAGGAGACAGGGGGGATCCTACGAG.

This clone was counted between two and nine times. The observed sequence ends 3 residues before the CDR3 terminus, with the missing tail filled in from the germline J gene. The genes are TRBV18 and TRBJ1-5; D gene ambiguous. V gave up 4 bases and J gave up 3 bases, with 19 bases separating them. This CDR3 is built from 17 residues. Germline V gene data show CDR1 as KGHSH and CDR2 as LQKENI. The CDR3 loop reads CASSRSDRGLHNQPQHF. The CDR3 DNA, read in part, is TGTGCCAGCTCACGAAGTGACCGGGGTCTCCACAATCAGCCC.

This clone was observed many times. The CDR3 goes on 3 residues after the read ends, and that part is filled in from the germline J gene. The chain is built from TRBV20-1 and TRBJ1-1; TRBD1 aligns across 7 bases. The ends lost 1 base at V and 2 bases at J; junction bases unmatched: 4. In germline, CDR1 is DFQATT, CDR2 SNEGSKA (reference sequence). The CDR3 sequence is 14 residues long. Incomplete CDR3 DNA: TGCAGTGCTAGAGTGGGGACAGCTAACACTGAA. Translating it yields CSARVGTANTE. The CDR3 reads in full as CSARVGTANTEAFF.

This clone was detected many times. A read error may produce the germline difference seen at one junction end. With the read ending 3 residues before the CDR3 end, the germline J gene is used to fill in that end. This chain links TRBV4-2 with TRBJ1-3, with D uncertain. The CDR3 has 17 amino acids. CDR1 is LGHNA and CDR2 is YNFKEQ in the germline V gene. CDR3 in amino acids: CASSQEPRGGTGNTIYF. The covered CDR3 bases are TGCGCCAGCAGCCAAGAACCCCGCGGAGGAACAGGAAACACC.

This clone was seen at least ten times. The CDR3 end lies 3 residues beyond the end of the read and is filled in from the germline J gene. V usage is TRBV4-1 and J usage is TRBJ1-4, with 10 bases that match TRBD1. J was trimmed by 6 bases and V by 1 base; bases with no gene match: 11. Germline V CDR1 and CDR2: MGHRA, YSYEKL. The CDR3 is made up of 18 amino acids. The CDR3 DNA, read in part, is TGCGCCAGCAGCCAAGCAATATTCACCGGGACAGGGGATGAAAAA. Protein product: CASSQAIFTGTGDEK. The whole CDR3 is CASSQAIFTGTGDEKLFF.

This clone was detected only a few times. Read coverage stops 3 residues before the CDR3 terminus; the germline J gene supplies the remainder. The chain couples TRBV5-1 to TRBJ2-7; 8 nucleotides align to TRBD2. Per the germline V gene, CDR1 is SGHRS and CDR2 is YFSETQ. The CDR3 runs 14 residues. The V segment lost 9 bases and the J segment 5 bases; nucleotides outside the gene matches: 13. The CDR3 is CATQLSGGDNEQYF. The sequenced CDR3 bases are TGCGCCACCCAATTAAGCGGGGGTGACAACGAG. Filled out from reference TRBV5-1 and TRBJ2-7, the complete variable domain reads KAGVTQTPRYLIKTRGQQVTLSCSPISGHRSVSWYQQTPGQGLQFLFEYFSETQRNKGNFPGRFSGRQFSNSRSEMNVSTLELGDSALYLCATQLSGGDNEQYFGPGTRLTVT.

This clone was recorded at least ten times. CDR3 residues: CASSKDRVSNYGYTF. The part of the CDR3 DNA that was read is TGTGCCAGCAGCAAGGACAGGGTTTCCAACTATGGC. The chain couples TRBV7-2 to TRBJ1-2; TRBD1 agrees at 8 bases. The CDR3 extends 3 residues past the end of the read, so its final part is completed from the germline J gene. The junction had 7 bases not matched to a gene; V was cut back by 5 bases and J by 2 bases. From germline, CDR1 is SGHTA and CDR2 FQGNSA. The CDR3 runs 15 residues. The whole variable domain, filled in from reference TRBV7-2 and TRBJ1-2, reads GAGVSQSPSNKVTEKGKDVELRCDPISGHTALYWYRQSLGQGLEFLIYFQGNSAPDKSGLPSDRFSAERTGGSVSTLTIQRTQQEDSAVYLCASSKDRVSNYGYTFGSGTRLTVV.

This clone has at least ten counts. Read coverage stops 3 residues before the CDR3 terminus; the germline J gene supplies the remainder. V usage is TRBV20-1 and J usage is TRBJ2-7; D is uncertain. Germline V gene lookup returns CDR1 DFQATT and CDR2 SNEGSKA (reference sequence). CDR3 length equals 14 residues. The germline V and J ends were trimmed by 6 bases and 6 bases, with 21 bases remaining between them. CDR3 in amino acids: CSALSGLFGSEQYF. The sequenced CDR3 bases are TGCAGTGCCCTCTCAGGTCTGTTTGGAAGCGAG.

This clone rates as medium-sized. The missing CDR3 end, 3 residues past where the read stops, is filled in from the germline J gene. The genes are TRBV5-4 and TRBJ2-3, with 7 positions matching TRBD1. After removal of 5 bases from V and 0 bases from J, the junction contained 6 bases not matched to a gene. Germline V gives CDR1 SGHNT, CDR2 YYREEE (reference sequence). The CDR3 runs 15 residues. Incomplete CDR3 DNA: TGTGCCAGCAGTCCCGGGACAGCTAGCACAGATACG. Translating gives CASSPGTASTDT. The full CDR3 is CASSPGTASTDTQYF.

The table lists this clone with many counts. The CDR3 goes on 3 residues after the read ends, and that part is filled in from the germline J gene. The chain has TRBV20-1 and TRBJ2-7; the match to TRBD1 covers 10 bases. Trimming cost V 3 bases and J 4 bases; bases outside gene matches: 3. The CDR3 is 13 amino acids. Germline V gene data show CDR1 as DFQATT and CDR2 as SNEGSKA (reference sequence). The CDR3 protein is CSARTGGLYEQYF. The part of the CDR3 DNA that was read is TGCAGTGCTAGGACAGGGGGCCTATACGAG.

Many counts were recorded for this clone. The missing CDR3 end, 3 residues past where the read stops, is filled in from the germline J gene. The V call is TRBV20-1, the J call TRBJ2-1; no firm D call. V lost 6 bases and J 5 bases, leaving 17 bases between the germline ends. Germline values: CDR1 DFQATT, CDR2 SNEGSKA (reference sequence). The CDR3 runs 14 residues. The CDR3: CSAQMPAVHNEQFF. The sequenced part of the CDR3 DNA is TGCAGTGCCCAAATGCCCGCGGTACACAATGAG.

This clone was recorded many times. The read gets to within 3 residues of the CDR3 end, and the germline J gene fills in the rest. The chain links TRBV19 to TRBJ1-5; 8 positions match TRBD1. Trimming removed 8 bases from V and 5 bases from J; junction bases left unmatched: 8. This CDR3 spans 14 amino acids. Germline V gives CDR1 LNHDA, CDR2 SQIVND (reference sequence). CDR3 DNA (partial): TGTGCCAGTCAGGACAGGGTAGGTCATCAGCCC. Its protein product is CASQDRVGHQP. The whole CDR3 protein is CASQDRVGHQPQHF.

This clone appeared many times. Sequencing ends 3 residues short of the CDR3 end; the germline J gene provides the rest. The rearrangement uses TRBV19 and TRBJ2-1, with 11 bases identical to TRBD2. Losses at the gene ends were 11 bases for V and 7 bases for J; bases not matched to a gene: 7. Germline CDR1 LNHDA, CDR2 SQIVND (reference sequence). This CDR3 spans 13 amino acids. The CDR3 reads CASKLAGVNEQFF. The covered CDR3 bases are TGTGCCTCAAAACTAGCGGGAGTAAATGAG. Using reference TRBV19 and TRBJ2-1 for the parts outside the CDR3, the full variable domain is DGGITQSPKYLFRKEGQNVTLSCEQNLNHDAMYWYRQDPGQGLRLIYYSQIVNDFQKGDIAEGYSVSREKKESFPLTVTSAQKNPTAFYLCASKLAGVNEQFFGPGTRLTVL.

This clone was detected ten times or more. The read finishes 3 residues shy of the CDR3 end, and the germline J gene is used to complete it. The rearrangement uses TRBV20-1 and TRBJ2-7; TRBD1 agrees at 12 bases. The CDR3 has 15 amino acids. V lost 1 base to trimming and J lost 0 bases; unmatched junction nucleotides: 1. Germline-derived CDR1 and CDR2 are DFQATT and SNEGSKA (reference sequence). The CDR3 reads CSARAGQGASYEQYF. The part of the CDR3 DNA that was read is TGCAGTGCTAGAGCGGGACAGGGGGCCTCCTACGAG.

This clone was counted at least ten times. The CDR3 bases that were read are TGCAGTGCTCAGGCCGGGACTAGGGGCAATGAG. Protein sequence: CSAQAGTRGNE. The whole CDR3 protein is CSAQAGTRGNEQFF. This chain links TRBV20-1 with TRBJ2-1, with 8 bases fitting TRBD2. The read comes to an end 3 residues before the CDR3 does, leaving the germline J gene to fill in the end. CDR3 length: 14 amino acids. The V segment lost 5 bases and the J segment 6 bases; nucleotides outside the gene matches: 9. Germline CDR1 reads DFQATT; CDR2 reads SNEGSKA (reference sequence).

In its sample, this clone was seen many times. Sequencing ends 3 residues short of the CDR3 end; the germline J gene provides the rest. V is TRBV5-1 and J is TRBJ2-3, with 12 positions matching TRBD2. This CDR3 comprises 17 residues. V shed 4 bases, J shed 0 bases, and the junction held 6 bases outside the gene matches. Germline V gene sequence: CDR1 SGHRS, CDR2 YFSETQ. The sequenced part of the CDR3 DNA is TGCGCCAGCAGCCCCGGACTAGCGGGAACGAGCACAGATACG. It codes for CASSPGLAGTSTDT. The full CDR3 sequence reads CASSPGLAGTSTDTQYF.

This clone occurred many times. CDR3 sequence: CASSLPGQGPYEQYF. The CDR3 DNA, read in part, is TGTGCCAGCAGCTTACCGGGACAGGGACCCTACGAG. The chain couples TRBV13 to TRBJ2-7; 9 bases map to TRBD1. The sequenced fragment ends 3 residues before the CDR3 boundary, so the rest is inferred from the germline J gene. The CDR3 length is 15 residues. With 2 bases clipped from V and 2 bases from J, the junction kept 4 bases outside the gene matches. Germline values: CDR1 PRHDT, CDR2 FYEKMQ (reference sequence).

This clone was observed at least ten times. Read data end 3 residues before the CDR3 end; the end is taken from the germline J gene. The chain combines TRBV12-5 with TRBJ2-2; 8 bases line up with TRBD2. From germline, CDR1 is LGHNT and CDR2 FRNRAP. The V and J ends lost 3 bases and 5 bases, in that order; junction bases with no gene match: 8. This CDR3 comprises 16 residues. The chain's CDR3 is CASGFKREGWTGELFF. Partial CDR3 DNA: TGTGCTAGTGGTTTTAAACGGGAGGGGTGGACCGGGGAG.